These T cell receptor beta chains were read from a single sample in a study of T cells in Graves' hyperthyroidism and ophthalmopathy. TCRdb independently ran MiXCR on the multiplex PCR reads; one entry per CDR3 protein. This table has hundreds of thousands of distinct CDR3 sequences, 15% appearing once. The specimen was blood. The receptors originated from a woman aged 25 to 45 with Graves' hyperthyroidism. CDR3s include the opening cysteine and the closing phenylalanine or tryptophan.

J | length | V | CDR3
TRBJ1-1 | 15 | TRBV7-9 | CASSLPTTGGTEAFF
. | 12 | TRBV5-1 | CASSRDFNEQYF
TRBJ2-5 | 14 | TRBV2 | CASRRTSGSETQYF
TRBJ1-1 | 15 | TRBV12-3/TRBV12-4 | CASRENRGQGTEAFF
TRBJ2-5 | 13 | TRBV6-1 | CASSEGPAETQYF
TRBJ2-2 | 18 | TRBV11-3 | CASSERVGRGTNTGELFF
TRBJ1-5 | 19 | TRBV6-1 | CASSPRRTGVIYSNQPQHF
TRBJ2-6 | 18 | TRBV12-3/TRBV12-4 | CASSIGPLGSSGANVLTF
TRBJ2-5 | 13 | TRBV12-3/TRBV12-4 | CASGTGGAETQYF
TRBJ2-7 | 14 | TRBV11-2 | CASSLVGIPVEQYF
TRBJ1-5 | 15 | TRBV3-1 | CASSQKTGGGQPQHF
TRBJ1-4 | 15 | TRBV5-6 | CASSRSQPFGEKLFF
TRBJ2-1 | 12 | TRBV25-1 | CASREGGHEQFF
TRBJ2-2 | 14 | TRBV20-1 | CSARLAGGGGELFF
TRBJ2-7 | 16 | TRBV7-2 | CASSPRGPTSSYEQYF
TRBJ2-7 | 12 | TRBV28 | CASRSYSYEQYF
TRBJ2-2 | 15 | TRBV9 | CASSVSGSYTGELFF
TRBJ2-1 | 11 | TRBV27 | CASSVDNEQFF
TRBJ2-1 | 18 | TRBV20-1 | CSARDLRAGTSGLNEQFF
TRBJ2-1 | 16 | TRBV20-1 | CSARGSRAGGGNEQFF
TRBJ2-6 | 17 | TRBV28 | CASSLIDRGPGANVLTF
TRBJ1-5 | 15 | TRBV20-1 | CSARDPGGPNQPQHF
TRBJ2-5 | 17 | TRBV29-1 | CSVDKLADPRDQETQYF